Reported below is one TCR beta chain. The source of the sample is a study of T cell responses to AZD1222 COVID-19 vaccine. The V gene lost 5 bases and the J gene lost 6 bases, with 13 bases spanning the gap. This CDR3 comprises 13 residues. Germline V lookup: CDR1 LGHDT, CDR2 YNNKEL (reference sequence). Sequencing was performed with immunoSEQ multiplex PCR; in TCRdb, only in-frame clones are kept and a portion is missing. The data hold fewer than 50,000 clones, with about 78% observed a single time. The TCR originated in an adult in good health. Sequenced here: peripheral blood, sampled on day 0 of AZD1222 vaccination. This rearrangement joins TRBV3-1 (or the pseudogene TRBV3-2) to TRBJ1-1, with D possibly TRBD1 on 6 matching bases. The CDR3 reads CASSTLDSPEAFF. For the CDR3, the DNA is TGTGCCAGCAGCACGCTGGACAGCCCTGAAGCTTTCTTT.